This is a list of T cell receptor beta chains from one sample in a study of T-cell reconstitution after alpha-beta-depleted transplantation in children. One entry per CDR3 protein, called by TCRdb with MiXCR from the PCR reads. The repertoire includes around 90,000 distinct CDR3 sequences, around 15% of them detected once, and 15% to 20% sits in the top ten. This sample comprised PBMCs, mostly from graft donor cells, obtained 180 days after TCRalphabeta/CD19-depleted stem cell transplant. These TCRs come from a male patient under 10 years old who had a stem cell transplant for acute lymphoblastic leukemia, so the T cells may come from the graft donor. The CDR3 runs from the conserved cysteine through the conserved F or W. Each record gives: J gene, clone size, V gene, D gene, CDR3 protein, CDR3 DNA. The D gene is left open where the match is weak. Only some rows state a clone size, as once, few, many or a class for expanded clones.

TRBJ1-3 - TRBV5-6 - CASSLPGRGGTIYF TGTGCCAGCAGCTTGCCTGGACGGGGGGGCACCATATATTTT
TRBJ2-7 - TRBV10-3 - CAISESSEQYF TGTGCCATCAGTGAGTCGTCCGAGCAGTACTTC
TRBJ2-5 - TRBV20-1 - CSASWRETQYF TGCAGTGCTAGTTGGCGGGAGACCCAGTACTTC
TRBJ1-2 few TRBV10-3 - CAISDLLGGYTF TGTGCCATCAGCGACCTACTTGGGGGCTACACCTTC
TRBJ2-3 many TRBV11-2 - CASSSRPGLRPDTQYF TGTGCCAGCAGCTCCCGACCGGGACTCAGGCCAGATACGCAGTATTTT
TRBJ2-7 - TRBV7-9 - CASSPPGQYEQYF TGTGCCAGCAGCCCCCCCGGGCAGTACGAGCAGTACTTC
TRBJ1-5 - TRBV5-1 TRBD1 CASSLDDRASAPCQPQHF TGCGCCAGCAGCTTGGACGACAGGGCCTCCGCACCGTGTCAGCCCCAGCATTTT
TRBJ2-2 - TRBV12-3/TRBV12-4 TRBD2 CASSSSGGSTGELFF TGTGCCAGCAGCTCTAGCGGGGGGAGCACCGGGGAGCTGTTTTTT
TRBJ2-7 - TRBV4-2 - CASSLAGGEQYF TGTGCCAGCAGCCTAGCCGGGGGCGAGCAGTACTTC
TRBJ2-3 few TRBV15 TRBD2 CATSRDSGVGNTQYF TGTGCCACCAGCAGAGATAGCGGGGTGGGCAATACGCAGTATTTT
TRBJ2-1 few TRBV20-1 TRBD2 CSAWSGGGVNEQFF TGCAGTGCCTGGAGCGGGGGGGGAGTGAATGAGCAGTTCTTC
TRBJ1-2 few TRBV19 - CASSRDGLYGYTF TGTGCCAGTAGCCGGGACGGTTTATATGGCTACACCTTC
TRBJ2-1 few TRBV12-3/TRBV12-4 - CASSLGSNEQFF TGTGCCAGCAGTTTAGGCTCGAATGAGCAGTTCTTC
TRBJ2-5 - TRBV20-1 TRBD1 CSARDRQGEKTQYF TGCAGTGCTAGAGATCGCCAGGGGGAAAAGACCCAGTACTTC
TRBJ2-1 few TRBV11-2 TRBD2 CASSPRTSERGNEQFF TGTGCCAGCAGCCCACGGACTAGCGAACGGGGCAATGAGCAGTTCTTC
TRBJ1-1 - TRBV5-5 TRBD1 CASFQQGSGNTEAFF TGTGCCAGCTTCCAACAGGGGTCGGGGAACACTGAAGCTTTCTTT
TRBJ1-2 - TRBV7-8 TRBD1 CASSPNPITGVDGYTF TGTGCCAGCAGCCCTAACCCCATTACAGGGGTGGATGGCTACACCTTC
TRBJ1-1 many TRBV11-2 TRBD1 CASSLEIGQGSNTEAFF TGTGCCAGCAGCTTAGAAATTGGACAGGGATCGAACACTGAAGCTTTCTTT
TRBJ1-1 few TRBV7-9 - CASSPDFQPGAFF TGTGCCAGCAGCCCTGACTTCCAACCTGGAGCTTTCTTT
TRBJ2-3 many TRBV28 TRBD2 CASRGQLAAHPQYF TGTGCCAGCAGGGGTCAACTAGCGGCACATCCGCAGTATTTT
TRBJ1-6 few TRBV15 TRBD1 CATSGSGTGGSPLHF TGTGCCACCAGCGGATCCGGGACAGGAGGCTCACCCCTCCACTTT
TRBJ1-1 - TRBV3-1 TRBD1 CASSQGQGRTEAFF TGTGCCAGCAGCCAAGGACAGGGCCGTACTGAAGCTTTCTTT
TRBJ2-3 many TRBV12-3/TRBV12-4 TRBD2 CASSPGLAGTDTQYF TGTGCCAGCTCACCTGGGCTAGCGGGCACAGATACGCAGTATTTT
TRBJ2-3 - TRBV5-6 - CASSDAGVSPDVSDTQYF TGTGCCAGCAGCGACGCCGGGGTCTCCCCTGATGTCTCCGATACGCAGTATTTT
TRBJ2-7 - TRBV3-1 - CASSQDVISYEQYF TGTGCCAGCAGCCAAGATGTAATCAGCTACGAGCAGTACTTC
TRBJ2-7 few TRBV19 - CASSIMWGNEQYF TGTGCCAGTAGTATTATGTGGGGGAACGAGCAGTACTTC
TRBJ2-2 - TRBV2 TRBD2 CASSLALLAGGSWTGELFF TGTGCCAGCAGTTTAGCGCTTCTAGCGGGGGGGTCGTGGACCGGGGAGCTGTTTTTT
TRBJ2-1 - TRBV3-1 TRBD2 CASSPTFGGGAYNEQFF TGTGCCAGCAGCCCAACGTTTGGCGGGGGGGCTTACAATGAGCAGTTCTTC
TRBJ2-1 many TRBV12-3/TRBV12-4 - CASSDRREQFF TGTGCCAGCAGTGACCGTAGAGAGCAGTTCTTC
TRBJ1-1 - TRBV5-1 - CASRPAQGPNTEAFF TGCGCCAGCAGACCGGCCCAGGGACCGAACACTGAAGCTTTCTTT
TRBJ2-7 - TRBV12-3/TRBV12-4 - CASSPGAISYEQYF TGTGCCAGCAGTCCGGGAGCAATCTCCTACGAGCAGTACTTC
TRBJ2-3 few TRBV5-1 - CASSFGSTDTQYF TGCGCCAGCAGCTTCGGAAGTACAGATACGCAGTATTTT
TRBJ2-1 few TRBV6-2/TRBV6-3 TRBD2 CASRPAGVSYNEQFF TGTGCCAGCAGACCAGCGGGGGTGTCCTACAATGAGCAGTTCTTC
TRBJ1-1 few TRBV5-1 TRBD1 CASSLKSSGGMNTEAFF TGCGCCAGCAGCCTCAAATCCTCAGGGGGAATGAACACTGAAGCTTTCTTT
TRBJ2-7 - TRBV7-2 - CASSLDPGASYEQYF TGTGCCAGCAGCTTAGATCCAGGGGCTTCTTACGAGCAGTACTTC
TRBJ1-2 few TRBV7-2 - CASSLGGRGTNYGYTF TGTGCCAGCAGCTTAGGTGGACGGGGGACTAACTATGGCTACACCTTC
TRBJ1-1 - TRBV27 TRBD1 CASTTETGQGTTEAFF TGTGCCAGCACCACTGAAACGGGACAGGGAACCACTGAAGCTTTCTTT
TRBJ1-2 - TRBV20-1 - CSARGGNYGYTF TGCAGTGCTAGGGGGGGTAACTATGGCTACACCTTC
TRBJ1-6 - TRBV3-1 - CASSPGQINSPLHF TGTGCCAGCAGCCCTGGACAGATCAATTCACCCCTCCACTTT
TRBJ2-3 - TRBV20-1 TRBD2 CSARSTAGGPGTQYF TGCAGTGCTAGGAGCACCGCGGGGGGCCCCGGAACGCAGTATTTT
TRBJ1-3 - TRBV11-2 - CASSLDLTVWDTIYF TGTGCCAGCAGCTTAGATTTGACAGTATGGGACACCATATATTTT
TRBJ2-1 - TRBV24-1 - CATSDLGGTFNEQFF TGTGCCACCAGTGATCTTGGTGGCACTTTCAATGAGCAGTTCTTC
TRBJ2-7 - TRBV5-1 - CASRATGTPYYEQYF TGCGCCAGCAGGGCTACCGGGACACCTTACTACGAGCAGTACTTC
TRBJ1-1 - TRBV12-3/TRBV12-4 TRBD1 CASCLSGRGQLGAFF TGTGCCAGCTGTTTAAGTGGCAGGGGGCAGTTAGGGGCTTTCTTT
TRBJ2-1 many TRBV20-1 TRBD2 CSAWGEGGSYNEQFF TGCAGTGCTTGGGGGGAGGGAGGCTCCTACAATGAGCAGTTCTTC
TRBJ2-1 - TRBV11-2 TRBD2 CASSSRTSGGHYNEQFF TGTGCCAGCAGCTCGAGGACTAGCGGGGGGCACTACAATGAGCAGTTCTTC
TRBJ2-1 few TRBV20-1 TRBD2 CSGYSGRSYEQFF TGCAGTGGATATAGCGGGAGGAGTTATGAGCAGTTCTTC
TRBJ1-1 - TRBV5-1 TRBD1 CASSLATGVGGSVHF TGCGCCAGCAGCTTGGCGACAGGGGTTGGCGGATCAGTCCACTTT
TRBJ2-7 - TRBV5-1 TRBD1 CASSWGQTGIYEQYF TGCGCCAGCAGCTGGGGACAGACAGGGATTTACGAGCAGTACTTC
TRBJ2-3 many TRBV20-1 - CSAIQGGPTDTQYF TGCAGTGCTATCCAGGGGGGACCCACAGATACGCAGTATTTT